These 5 T cell receptor beta chains came from one sample sequenced in a study of CD49a tissue-resident CD8 T cells in human skin. TCRdb's copy holds only in-frame clones and misses some; the assay was immunoSEQ multiplex PCR. The sample has some 510 clones; about three fifths are singletons. The sequencing input was CD103- CD8+ T cells sorted from skin dermis. Every receptor here comes from a human donor in good health.

The genes are TRBV5-1 and TRBJ2-1; TRBD1 might be the D (6 bases). Per the germline V gene, CDR1 is SGHRS and CDR2 is YFSETQ. V gave up 0 bases and J gave up 5 bases, with 15 bases separating them. The CDR3 runs to 16 residues. The chain's CDR3 is CASSLAMGALDNEQFF. The CDR3 DNA reads TGCGCCAGCAGCTTGGCCATGGGGGCGCTGGACAATGAGCAGTTCTTC.

The genes are TRBV15 and TRBJ1-6; D possibly corresponds to TRBD1 (6 bases). The CDR3 spans 15 residues. Germline CDR1 LNHNV, CDR2 YYDKDF (reference sequence). Trimming took off 0 bases at V and 7 bases at J, with 10 bases between the two ends. The DNA of the CDR3 is TGTGCCACCAGCAGAGACAGGGGTTCCAATTCACCCCTCCACTTT. Its translation is CATSRDRGSNSPLHF. The whole variable domain, filled in from reference TRBV15 and TRBJ1-6, reads DAMVIQNPRYQVTQFGKPVTLSCSQTLNHNVMYWYQQKSSQAPKLLFHYYDKDFNNEADTPDNFQSRRPNTSFCFLDIRSPGLGDTAMYLCATSRDRGSNSPLHFGNGTRLTVT.

This clone is hyperexpanded (1% or more) in the sample. V usage is TRBV10-3 and J usage is TRBJ1-5; 9 nucleotides align to TRBD1. The germline CDR1 and CDR2 sequences are ENHRY and SYGVKD. V lost 10 bases and J lost 2; bases outside the gene matches: 6. CDR3 length: 14 amino acids. This CDR3 is CATRTGAGNQPQHF. In nucleotides, the CDR3 is TGTGCCACGAGGACAGGGGCAGGCAATCAGCCCCAGCATTTT.

This clone came up a few times. V gene TRBV7-9 combines with J gene TRBJ2-1, with 10 bases lining up with TRBD1. Germline V CDR1 and CDR2: SEHNR, FQNEAQ (reference sequence). This CDR3 is built from 16 residues. J gave up 6 bases and V 5 bases, and 10 bases lay outside the gene matches. DNA of the CDR3: TGTGCCAGCAGCCTAAGGGACAGGGGCTCTATCAATGAGCAGTTCTTC. This translates into CASSLRDRGSINEQFF.

This clone appeared a few times. The V gene is TRBV6-5, the J gene TRBJ2-1, with 8 bases aligning to TRBD2. This CDR3 region has 12 residues. Looked up from germline, CDR1 is MNHEY and CDR2 is SVGAGI. V lost 10 bases to trimming and J lost 9 bases; unmatched junction nucleotides: 8. The CDR3 loop reads CATYGGAGEQFF. The CDR3 nucleotides read TGTGCCACCTACGGGGGGGCGGGTGAGCAGTTCTTC.